Each of the 15 T cell receptor beta chains below was sequenced from the same sample in a study of OX40 agonist ivuxolimab in advanced cancers. Clones were read by immunoSEQ multiplex PCR, and TCRdb kept only the in-frame ones, dropping some. The sample records 75,000 to 95,000 clones, approximately 80% being singletons. This specimen was CD4+ or CD8+ T cells sorted from blood, taken in a trial of the OX40 agonist ivuxolimab. These receptors were collected from an adult with an advanced solid tumor such as melanoma, head and neck, liver or kidney cancer.

The chain links TRBV27 to TRBJ1-1, with TRBD1 as a possible D gene (6 bases). The V end was cut by 6 bases, the J end by 4 bases, with 9 bases between. Germline V gives CDR1 MNHEY, CDR2 SMNVEV (reference sequence). This CDR3 region has 12 residues. The CDR3 sequence is CASSKGGTEAFF. Written as DNA, the CDR3 is TGTGCCAGCAGCAAGGGGGGCACTGAAGCTTTCTTT.

The chain uses TRBV30 and TRBJ1-1; D possibly corresponds to TRBD1 (6 bases). The V and J ends lost 3 bases and 0 bases respectively, with 11 bases between them. The CDR3 contains 14 residues. Germline V gives CDR1 GTSNPN, CDR2 SVGIG (reference sequence). The CDR3 sequence is CAWSGGHLNTEAFF. DNA of the CDR3: TGTGCCTGGAGCGGGGGACATTTGAACACTGAAGCTTTCTTT.

The sample holds a few counts of this clone. The chain is built from TRBV11-3 and TRBJ2-2; D is unresolved. The germline gives CDR1 SGHNT, CDR2 YENEEA. V lost 3 bases to trimming and J lost 2 bases, with 7 bases between them. The CDR3 is 14 amino acids. The CDR3 coding sequence is TGTGCCAGCAGCTTGGCCTACAACACCGGGGAGCTGTTTTTT. It is translated as CASSLAYNTGELFF.

This clone turned up a few times. The gene calls are TRBV19 and TRBJ1-5; the match to TRBD1 covers 8 bases. The V gene end was trimmed by 4 bases and the J gene end by 2 bases; junction bases not matched to a gene: 7. Germline CDR1 LNHDA, CDR2 SQIVND (reference sequence). The CDR3 extends over 16 amino acids. The CDR3 loop reads CASSTLGQGGNQPQHF. The CDR3 DNA is TGTGCCAGTAGTACCTTAGGACAGGGCGGCAATCAGCCCCAGCATTTT. Full variable domain (remainder filled in from reference TRBV19 and TRBJ1-5): DGGITQSPKYLFRKEGQNVTLSCEQNLNHDAMYWYRQDPGQGLRLIYYSQIVNDFQKGDIAEGYSVSREKKESFPLTVTSAQKNPTAFYLCASSTLGQGGNQPQHFGDGTRLSIL.

Points on this clone: At the DNA level, this CDR3 is encoded by other sequences in the same sample as well. The chain combines TRBV7-2 with TRBJ2-7; TRBD1 aligns across 10 bases. With 4 bases clipped from V and 3 bases from J, the junction kept 3 bases outside the gene matches. The germline CDR1 and CDR2 sequences are SGHTA and FQGNSA. The CDR3 has 14 amino acids. The CDR3 is CASSYGTGDYEQYF. CDR3 DNA: TGTGCCAGCAGCTACGGGACAGGGGACTACGAGCAGTACTTC.

Here the CDR3 reads CASSLNGRMNTEAFF. The CDR3 nucleotides read TGCGCCAGCAGCTTGAACGGGAGAATGAACACTGAAGCTTTCTTT. V and J are TRBV5-1 and TRBJ1-1; D unresolved. Deletions cut 1 base from V and 0 bases from J, with 10 bases between. The CDR3 contains 15 residues. Germline CDR1 is SGHRS and CDR2 is YFSETQ.

The V gene is TRBV2, the J gene TRBJ2-5, with 9 bases aligning to TRBD1. Per germline, CDR1 SNHLY and CDR2 FYNNEI. This CDR3 has 15 amino acids. Unmatched junction bases numbered 6, after V lost 5 bases and J lost 2 bases. The CDR3 DNA reads as TGTGCCAGCAGTCGGACCGGGACAGGGCAAGAGACCCAGTACTTC. It specifies CASSRTGTGQETQYF.

The chain recombines TRBV18 with TRBJ2-7, with D perhaps TRBD1 (5 bases). V lost 4 bases, J lost 2 bases, and 18 bases lay in between. The CDR3 length is 16 residues. Per the germline V gene, CDR1 is KGHSH and CDR2 is LQKENI. The CDR3 loop reads CASSRGGGHPAYEQYF. The CDR3 region has the DNA TGTGCCAGCTCACGGGGCGGTGGACACCCAGCCTACGAGCAGTACTTC.

The chain combines TRBV6-5 with TRBJ2-2; TRBD2 agrees at 13 bases. Germline trimming cut 6 bases from V and 8 bases from J; bases unmatched to any gene: 9. The germline gives CDR1 MNHEY, CDR2 SVGAGI. There are 16 residues in the CDR3. The CDR3 here is CASSYTSGGAQGELFF. DNA of the CDR3: TGTGCCAGCAGCTACACTAGCGGGGGGGCCCAGGGGGAGCTGTTTTTT.

The rearrangement joins TRBV6-5 to TRBJ2-3; 9 bases fit TRBD2. The V and J ends lost 5 bases and 4 bases, in that order; junction bases with no gene match: 7. This CDR3 has 15 residues. CDR1 is MNHEY, CDR2 SVGAGI, per germline. The CDR3 DNA is TGTGCCAGCAGTAACGGACTAGCGCTATCAGATACGCAGTATTTT. Its protein product is CASSNGLALSDTQYF.

The CDR3: CASRPTTTSTDTQYF. CDR3 sequence (DNA): TGTGCCAGCAGACCTACGACTACAAGCACAGATACGCAGTATTTT. This chain joins TRBV7-2 and TRBJ2-3; the D gene is possibly TRBD2 (5 bases). The ends were cut back, 6 bases at V and 0 bases at J, with 13 bases in the middle. The CDR3 sequence is 15 residues long. Germline CDR1 SGHTA, CDR2 FQGNSA.

This sequence joins TRBV18 and TRBJ2-5; D call uncertain. The CDR3 extends over 16 amino acids. V lost 4 bases to trimming and J lost 1 base, with 16 bases between them. The germline gives CDR1 KGHSH, CDR2 LQKENI. The CDR3 nucleotides read TGTGCCAGCTCACTGGTGATGGAGCGAGTCCAAGAGACCCAGTACTTC. It translates to CASSLVMERVQETQYF.

This clone was detected only once. The rearrangement joins TRBV28 to TRBJ1-5, with a possible D match to TRBD1 (5 bases). Germline lookup yields CDR1 MDHEN and CDR2 SYDVKM. The CDR3 is made up of 14 amino acids. Trimming cost V 7 bases and J 5 bases, with 15 bases left between them. DNA of the CDR3: TGTGCCAGCAACCCCGGGACTTGGGATCAGCCCCAGCATTTT. As protein: CASNPGTWDQPQHF.

The genes are TRBV27 and TRBJ1-4; perhaps TRBD1 as D (5 bases). CDR1 and CDR2 from the germline V gene are MNHEY and SMNVEV (reference sequence). The ends were cut back, 6 bases at V and 0 bases at J, with 8 bases in the middle. The CDR3 has 14 amino acids. The CDR3: CASSGGATNEKLFF. CDR3 nucleotide sequence: TGTGCCAGCAGCGGGGGTGCAACTAATGAAAAACTGTTTTTT.

The rearrangement joins TRBV30 to TRBJ1-4; D not certain. The CDR3 is 11 residues long. Between the trimmed V and J ends, which lost 0 bases and 8 bases, there was a span of 4 bases. The V gene's germline CDR1 is GTSNPN and CDR2 SVGIG (reference sequence). The CDR3 DNA reads TGTGCCTGGAGTGTCTGGGAAAAACTGTTTTTT. Its protein product is CAWSVWEKLFF.